These 27 T cell receptor beta chains were sequenced from one sample in a study of identical twins. One entry per CDR3 protein results from TCRdb running MiXCR on the 5' RACE reads. The table has 450,000 or so distinct CDR3 sequences, 13% to 15% seen once. This same sample was also taken into another study, of yellow fever vaccine responses in identical twins.

The sample comprised CD4+ T cells sorted from blood. These receptors were taken from a woman in her late teens or twenties in good health.

This clonotype has just a few counts. The CDR3 region is CASTLFGNTEAFF. CDR3 in DNA: TGTGCCAGCACCCTGTTCGGAAACACTGAAGCTTTCTTT. This rearrangement joins TRBV7-2 to TRBJ1-1, with D uncertain. V lost 7 bases and J 2 bases, leaving 11 bases between the germline ends. CDR1 and CDR2 (germline): SGHTA, FQGNSA. CDR3 size: 13 residues.

This chain joins TRBV6-1 and TRBJ2-6, with unresolved D. From germline, CDR1 is MNHNS and CDR2 SASEGT. V was trimmed by 3 bases and J by 2 bases, leaving 5 bases between them. This CDR3 has 14 residues. The CDR3 spells CASSEITGANVLTF. The DNA of the CDR3 is TGTGCCAGCAGTGAGATAACTGGGGCCAACGTCCTGACTTTC.

In this sample, this clonotype turned up many times. As DNA, the CDR3 is TGTGCCAGCAGGTTCGGAATAGGGGGCCGCTCGGGGAATGAGCAGTTCTTC. It encodes CASRFGIGGRSGNEQFF. The chain joins TRBV12-3 or TRBV12-4 to TRBJ2-1, with 7 nucleotides matching TRBD1. This CDR3 is built from 17 residues. After removal of 6 bases from V and 7 bases from J, the junction contained 18 bases not matched to a gene.

In nucleotides, the CDR3 is TGCGCCAGCAGCCTAGAGGGCCACGGCGGGTACGAGCAGTACTTC. Translating it yields CASSLEGHGGYEQYF. This sequence joins TRBV4-1 and TRBJ2-7; a weak D match, TRBD2 (5 bases). The V and J ends lost 4 bases and 4 bases respectively, with 17 bases between them. This CDR3 is built from 15 residues. The germline gives CDR1 MGHRA, CDR2 YSYEKL.

This clonotype was detected ten times or more. V is TRBV3-1 and J is TRBJ1-2; D is undetermined. Deletions cut 4 bases from V and 5 bases from J, with 8 bases between. Germline CDR1 is LGHDT and CDR2 is YNNKEL (reference sequence). The CDR3 runs to 12 residues. The CDR3 sequence is CASSPRGYGYTF. The CDR3, as DNA: TGTGCCAGCAGCCCCCGCGGGTATGGCTACACCTTC.

The chain couples TRBV6-2 or TRBV6-3 to TRBJ2-7; D ambiguous. With 6 bases removed from V and 2 bases from J, the gap between germline ends came to 5 bases. Germline V CDR1 and CDR2: MNHEY, SVGEGT. The CDR3 runs to 11 residues. CDR3 residues: CASRNTYEQYF. For the CDR3, the DNA is TGTGCCAGCAGGAACACCTACGAGCAGTACTTC.

This clonotype was detected a few times. V gene TRBV11-1 combines with J gene TRBJ2-1; 11 bases map to TRBD2. The CDR3 loop spans 15 amino acids. Germline assignment: CDR1 SGHAT and CDR2 FQDESV (reference sequence). The trim removed 6 bases at V and 5 bases at J, leaving 6 bases unmatched. CDR3 bases: TGTGCCAGCAGTTTACTAGCGGGGGCCCACAATGAGCAGTTCTTC. Its protein is CASSLLAGAHNEQFF.

This clonotype was observed a few times. The rearrangement joins TRBV11-1 to TRBJ2-3, with D tentatively TRBD1 (5 bases). The CDR3 has 13 residues. Trimming took off 5 bases at V and 5 bases at J, with 11 bases between the two ends. Germline CDR1 SGHAT, CDR2 FQDESV (reference sequence). CDR3 amino acids: CASSVRGRDTQYF. The CDR3, as DNA: TGTGCCAGCAGCGTTAGGGGTCGAGATACGCAGTATTTT.

This chain connects TRBV3-1 to TRBJ2-3, with D maybe TRBD2 (7 bases). The germline V gene has CDR1 LGHDT and CDR2 YNNKEL (reference sequence). The CDR3 extends over 16 amino acids. Trimming took 7 bases from V and 1 from J, leaving 18 bases between them. The CDR3 loop is CASTRRGPLGTDTQYF. The DNA of the CDR3 is TGTGCCAGCACCCGGCGGGGGCCCCTCGGCACAGATACGCAGTATTTT.

The table lists this clonotype with a few counts. The chain carries TRBV14 and TRBJ2-1; TRBD2 agrees at 10 bases. The length of the CDR3 is 17 residues. The V gene end was trimmed by 1 base and the J gene end by 4 bases; junction bases not matched to a gene: 7. Germline lookup yields CDR1 SGHDN and CDR2 FVKESK. The DNA of the CDR3 is TGTGCCAGCAGCCAAGGGGCCGGGACTAGCGAATACAATGAGCAGTTCTTC. It yields the protein CASSQGAGTSEYNEQFF.

The V call is TRBV7-9, the J call TRBJ2-3; D is perhaps TRBD2 (5 bases). From germline, CDR1 is SEHNR and CDR2 FQNEAQ (reference sequence). The CDR3 length is 16 residues. The germline V and J ends were trimmed by 8 bases and 2 bases, with 20 bases remaining between them. CDR3 in amino acids: CASALAGERDTDTQYF. The DNA for the CDR3 is TGTGCCAGCGCCCTCGCCGGGGAAAGGGACACAGATACGCAGTATTTT.

There are a few counts of this clonotype. The chain couples TRBV6-4 to TRBJ2-1; TRBD2 aligns across 12 bases. Germline loops: CDR1 MRHNA, CDR2 SNTAGT. The trim removed 6 bases at V and 8 bases at J, leaving 8 bases unmatched. This CDR3 spans 15 amino acids. The CDR3 sequence is CASSQTSGRVHEQFF. CDR3 in DNA: TGTGCCAGCAGCCAGACTAGCGGGAGAGTACATGAGCAGTTCTTC.

The chain carries TRBV20-1 and TRBJ2-7; D is possibly TRBD1 (5 bases). The CDR3 sequence is 13 residues long. Trimming pared 5 bases from V and 3 bases from J, leaving 14 bases between. Per germline, CDR1 DFQATT and CDR2 SNEGSKA (reference sequence). The CDR3 coding sequence is TGCAGTGCTGTTCGCACAGGAGTCTACGAGCAGTACTTC. Residues: CSAVRTGVYEQYF.

The sample holds a few counts of this clonotype. The chain has TRBV6-5 and TRBJ2-4; tentatively, D is TRBD2 (7 bases). Germline CDR1 reads MNHEY; CDR2 reads SVGAGI. The germline V and J ends were trimmed by 2 bases and 15 bases, with 11 bases remaining between them. This CDR3 spans 11 amino acids. This chain's CDR3 is CASSYGGGLYF. Written as DNA, the CDR3 is TGTGCCAGCAGTTACGGCGGGGGCTTGTACTTC.

This chain joins TRBV15 and TRBJ2-7; TRBD2 matches at 10 bases. Trimming removed 1 base from V and 1 base from J; junction bases left unmatched: 7. Germline V gene sequence: CDR1 LNHNV, CDR2 YYDKDF (reference sequence). The CDR3 extends over 17 amino acids. CDR3 DNA sequence: TGTGCCACCAGCAGAGTCGGGGGTAGCGGGGGGTCCTACGAGCAGTACTTC. It codes for CATSRVGGSGGSYEQYF. The full variable domain, rest sourced from reference TRBV15 and TRBJ2-7, is DAMVIQNPRYQVTQFGKPVTLSCSQTLNHNVMYWYQQKSSQAPKLLFHYYDKDFNNEADTPDNFQSRRPNTSFCFLDIRSPGLGDTAMYLCATSRVGGSGGSYEQYFGPGTRLTVT.

This clonotype occurred a few times. The V call is TRBV5-5, the J call TRBJ2-1, with 9 nucleotides matching TRBD1. V lost 0 bases and J lost 5; bases outside the gene matches: 9. CDR1 is SGHKS, CDR2 YYEKEE, per germline (reference sequence). The CDR3 loop spans 17 amino acids. The CDR3 DNA follows: TGTGCCAGCAGCTTGGCCCGGGACAGGGCTCTGGACAATGAGCAGTTCTTC. As protein: CASSLARDRALDNEQFF.

The chain combines TRBV10-3 with TRBJ1-2; perhaps TRBD1 as D (5 bases). CDR3 size: 13 residues. Between the trimmed V and J ends, which lost 7 bases and 2 bases, there was a span of 11 bases. Germline V gene data show CDR1 as ENHRY and CDR2 as SYGVKD. The CDR3 reads CAITGQLNYGYTF. DNA of the CDR3: TGTGCCATCACAGGGCAACTAAACTATGGCTACACCTTC.

This chain connects TRBV5-1 to TRBJ2-6; D remains ambiguous. This CDR3 comprises 16 residues. Germline-derived CDR1 and CDR2 are SGHRS and YFSETQ. V was shortened by 3 bases and J by 3 bases, with 13 bases between the two germline ends. CDR3 loop: CASSSSVLGGANVLTF. The CDR3 coding sequence is TGCGCCAGCAGCTCCTCCGTCCTAGGTGGGGCCAACGTCCTGACTTTC.

This clonotype was recorded a few times. The J gene is TRBJ2-6, the V gene TRBV20-1; 7 bases are a match to TRBD1. From germline, CDR1 is DFQATT and CDR2 SNEGSKA (reference sequence). J lost 3 bases, V lost 5 bases, and 4 bases had no gene match. The CDR3 totals 14 residues. CDR3: CSAPQGFGANVLTF. The CDR3 DNA follows: TGCAGTGCTCCACAGGGGTTTGGGGCCAACGTCCTGACTTTC.

This chain uses TRBV5-1 with TRBJ2-1; 9 bases are shared with TRBD2. CDR3 length: 16 amino acids. In germline, CDR1 is SGHRS, CDR2 YFSETQ. Germline trimming cut 5 bases from V and 7 bases from J; bases unmatched to any gene: 13. CDR3 residues: CASSEASGKGSNEQFF. The CDR3 nucleotides read TGCGCCAGCAGTGAGGCTAGCGGGAAAGGGAGTAATGAGCAGTTCTTC.

The rearrangement uses TRBV4-2 and TRBJ2-5; TRBD2 matches at 14 bases. The CDR3 covers 18 residues. Germline loops: CDR1 LGHNA, CDR2 YNFKEQ. V lost 1 base to trimming and J lost 4 bases; unmatched junction nucleotides: 8. CDR3 in DNA: TGTGCCAGCAGCCAAGTCGGAGGGACTAGCGGGAGTAGAGAGACCCAGTACTTC. It specifies CASSQVGGTSGSRETQYF.

This chain links TRBV6-2 or TRBV6-3 with TRBJ2-7; 7 nucleotides agree with TRBD2. The CDR3 extends over 13 amino acids. V gave up 6 bases and J gave up 3 bases; unmatched junction bases: 5. Per germline, CDR1 MNHEY and CDR2 SVGEGT. The CDR3 loop is CASRRSGGYEQYF. For the CDR3, the DNA is TGTGCCAGCAGACGCTCGGGGGGCTACGAGCAGTACTTC.

This clonotype occurred a few times. The chain links TRBV28 to TRBJ2-1, with TRBD2 matching over 10 bases. This CDR3 is 16 amino acids long. CDR1 and CDR2 (germline): MDHEN, SYDVKM. V trimming: 5 bases; J trimming: 9 bases; junction bases outside the gene matches: 13. CDR3 loop: CASSPGSLLAGSEQFF. Here the CDR3 DNA reads TGTGCCAGCAGTCCAGGGAGTCTACTAGCGGGAAGTGAGCAGTTCTTC.

In this sample, this clonotype turned up many times. The chain recombines TRBV29-1 with TRBJ1-1; D call uncertain. The CDR3 sequence is 15 residues long. Germline V gives CDR1 SQVTM, CDR2 ANQGSEA. V lost 5 bases and J 1 base, leaving 17 bases between the germline ends. CDR3: CSVQTKRTGNTEAFF. The CDR3 coding sequence is TGCAGCGTTCAAACAAAACGGACGGGGAACACTGAAGCTTTCTTT.

This clonotype was observed a handful of times. This rearrangement joins TRBV5-1 to TRBJ2-3; D is uncertain. CDR3 length: 13 amino acids. Looked up from germline, CDR1 is SGHRS and CDR2 is YFSETQ. V lost 4 bases, J lost 4 bases, and 10 bases lay in between. The CDR3: CASSRESADTQYF. CDR3 in DNA: TGCGCCAGCAGCAGGGAATCCGCAGATACGCAGTATTTT.

The CDR3 nucleotides are TGTGCCAGCAGCGCCCCGGGACTAGCGGGAGACAATGAGCAGTTCTTC. Translated: CASSAPGLAGDNEQFF. V is TRBV7-9 and J is TRBJ2-1; TRBD2 aligns across 14 bases. Germline V CDR1 and CDR2: SEHNR, FQNEAQ (reference sequence). The ends lost 5 bases at V and 5 bases at J; junction bases unmatched: 5. CDR3 size: 16 residues.

A note on this clonotype: One end of the junction fails to match germline, which may point to a read error. The chain combines TRBV11-2 with TRBJ1-1; 8 bases align to TRBD1. This CDR3 is 17 amino acids long. CDR1 SGHAT and CDR2 FQNNGV come from the germline V gene. CDR3 in DNA: TGTGCCAGCAGCTATAAGCGGGCAGGGGGCGTGAAGACTGAAGCTTTCTTT. The encoded protein is CASSYKRAGGVKTEAFF.